A single sample is the source of the 18 T cell receptor beta chains below, sequenced in a study of blood T cell repertoires in COVID-19. Using immunoSEQ multiplex PCR, the repertoire was profiled, and TCRdb retains in-frame clones only, with some absent. The sample has about 150,000 clones, around 83% seen once. Sequencing was performed on peripheral blood. The origin of the receptors is a woman in her forties or fifties in a cohort sampled during active or convalescent COVID-19.

This clone was seen a handful of times. The chain recombines TRBV6-5 with TRBJ2-2; D may be TRBD2 (6 bases). The CDR3 spans 13 residues. Germline lookup yields CDR1 MNHEY and CDR2 SVGAGI. The V and J ends lost 4 bases and 7 bases respectively, with 10 bases between them. CDR3 in DNA: TGTGCCAGCAGTTTCGGAGGGTTCGGGGAGCTGTTTTTT. Translation gives CASSFGGFGELFF.

The chain is built from TRBV19 and TRBJ2-6; D is possibly TRBD1 (5 bases). The length of the CDR3 is 14 residues. V lost 3 bases and J lost 2, with 5 bases in between. CDR1 LNHDA and CDR2 SQIVND come from the germline V gene (reference sequence). The CDR3 reads CASSIRAGANVLTF. The CDR3 DNA follows: TGTGCCAGTAGTATCAGGGCTGGGGCCAACGTCCTGACTTTC.

This chain links TRBV11-2 with TRBJ1-6; D unresolved. CDR1 is SGHAT, CDR2 FQNNGV, per germline. The CDR3 contains 15 residues. The ends were cut back, 5 bases at V and 0 bases at J, with 8 bases in the middle. DNA for the CDR3: TGTGCCAGCAGCGCCCACAGCTCCTATAATTCACCCCTCCACTTT. Amino acid sequence: CASSAHSSYNSPLHF.

Only one count was recorded for this clone. The genes are TRBV3-1 (or the pseudogene TRBV3-2) and TRBJ1-2; maybe TRBD1 (5 bases). This CDR3 comprises 17 residues. Germline assignment: CDR1 LGHDT and CDR2 YNNKEL (reference sequence). Trimming took off 8 bases at V and 0 bases at J, with 22 bases between the two ends. As DNA, the CDR3 is TGTGCCAGCTCGAGCCCCGGGGGGGGGACCACTAACTATGGCTACACCTTC. As protein: CASSSPGGGTTNYGYTF.

The chain is built from TRBV5-5 and TRBJ1-4; unclear D gene. Germline CDR1 is SGHKS and CDR2 is YYEKEE (reference sequence). This CDR3 is built from 14 residues. Trimming pared 0 bases from V and 0 bases from J, leaving 3 bases between. The CDR3 protein is CASSLAATNEKLFF. The CDR3, as DNA: TGTGCCAGCAGCTTGGCTGCAACTAATGAAAAACTGTTTTTT.

A word on this clone: One end of the junction varies from germline; a read error may be responsible. The chain links TRBV19 to TRBJ2-1, with TRBD1 matching over 11 bases. CDR1 and CDR2 from the germline V gene are LNHDA and SQIVND (reference sequence). The CDR3 consists of 18 residues. CDR3 nucleotide sequence: TGTGCCAGTAGTATAGATTCATTAGGGGACAGGGGGGTCAATGGGCAGTTCTTC. It is translated as CASSIDSLGDRGVNGQFF.

This chain joins TRBV2 and TRBJ1-2; D possibly corresponds to TRBD1 (5 bases). The CDR3 runs to 15 residues. Trimming removed 6 bases at V and 8 bases at J, with 22 bases between. The V gene's germline CDR1 is SNHLY and CDR2 FYNNEI. CDR3 protein: CASSDGWDSRRGYTF. CDR3 nucleotides: TGTGCCAGCAGCGACGGCTGGGACTCCCGGAGGGGCTACACCTTC.

CDR3 bases: TGTGCCAGCAGCCAATCACACGGGAGTGATCAGCCCCAGCATTTT. Amino acids: CASSQSHGSDQPQHF. V is TRBV3-1 (or the pseudogene TRBV3-2) and J is TRBJ1-5; D uncertain. Looked up from germline, CDR1 is LGHDT and CDR2 is YNNKEL (reference sequence). The length of the CDR3 is 15 residues. V gave up 2 bases and J gave up 5 bases, with 13 bases separating them.

V usage is TRBV11-2 and J usage is TRBJ1-2, with D uncertain. Germline lookup yields CDR1 SGHAT and CDR2 FQNNGV. The V and J ends lost 5 bases and 1 base respectively, with 8 bases between them. The CDR3 sequence is 13 residues long. The CDR3 DNA follows: TGTGCCAGCAGCCAAAACAGTAACTATGGCTACACCTTC. Translating gives CASSQNSNYGYTF.

The rearrangement links TRBV14 to TRBJ1-2; D unresolved. In germline, CDR1 is SGHDN, CDR2 FVKESK. The CDR3 is made up of 16 amino acids. Trimming removed 5 bases at V and 5 bases at J, with 21 bases between. The CDR3, as DNA: TGTGCCAGCAGCTCCCGGAGAGGCGACCAAAAATATGGCTACACCTTC. This codes for CASSSRRGDQKYGYTF.

This sequence joins TRBV9 and TRBJ1-6; possibly TRBD1 for D (5 bases). Deletions cut 5 bases from V and 4 bases from J, with 22 bases between. The CDR3 extends over 18 amino acids. Germline CDR1 and CDR2: SGDLS and YYNGEE. The CDR3 sequence: CASSFARGQAEYNSPLHF. CDR3 in DNA: TGTGCCAGCAGTTTTGCTAGGGGTCAGGCCGAGTATAATTCACCCCTCCACTTT.

This clone appeared once. The chain couples TRBV27 to TRBJ1-1; D gene uncertain. From germline, CDR1 is MNHEY and CDR2 SMNVEV (reference sequence). Trimming shortened V by 1 base and J by 1 base, and 13 bases separated the two germline ends. This CDR3 spans 16 amino acids. The CDR3 DNA reads TGTGCCAGCAGTTTATACAGAGCAGGCGAGAACACTGAAGCTTTCTTT. Translation gives CASSLYRAGENTEAFF.

The genes are TRBV20-1 and TRBJ2-7, with TRBD1 matching 7 bases. J lost 5 bases, V lost 2 bases, and 0 bases had no gene match. Germline CDR1 and CDR2: DFQATT and SNEGSKA (reference sequence). CDR3 length equals 11 residues. This chain's CDR3 is CSARRGHEQYF. The CDR3 DNA reads TGCAGTGCTAGAAGGGGGCACGAGCAGTACTTC.

The chain carries TRBV19 and TRBJ1-4; D is ambiguous. The germline V and J ends were trimmed by 3 bases and 8 bases, with 13 bases remaining between them. The CDR3 length is 14 residues. Germline V lookup: CDR1 LNHDA, CDR2 SQIVND (reference sequence). Here the CDR3 reads CASSIRGGEEKLFF. As DNA, the CDR3 is TGTGCCAGTAGTATTCGGGGAGGAGAAGAAAAACTGTTTTTT.

This CDR3 is CASSIRVADTQYF. The CDR3 DNA follows: TGTGCCAGCAGCATCCGGGTAGCAGATACGCAGTATTTT. The rearrangement joins TRBV3-1 (or the pseudogene TRBV3-2) to TRBJ2-3; D is unresolved. Germline V gene sequence: CDR1 LGHDT, CDR2 YNNKEL (reference sequence). The CDR3 runs 13 residues. With 5 bases removed from V and 4 bases from J, the gap between germline ends came to 10 bases.

This chain links TRBV28 with TRBJ1-1; D ambiguous. Trimming cost V 4 bases and J 1 base, with 10 bases left between them. CDR3 size: 14 residues. The germline V gene has CDR1 MDHEN and CDR2 SYDVKM. The CDR3 nucleotides are TGTGCCAGCAGTTCCCCCACGGGGAACACTGAAGCTTTCTTT. Residues: CASSSPTGNTEAFF.

This clone occurred a few times. Other DNA sequences from this sample encode an identical CDR3 as well. This chain links TRBV10-3 with TRBJ2-2; 15 bases are a match to TRBD2. Germline V lookup: CDR1 ENHRY, CDR2 SYGVKD. This CDR3 contains 16 residues. Trimming cost V 9 bases and J 5 bases; bases outside gene matches: 7. The CDR3 DNA reads as TGTGCCATGAGGGGGACTAGCGGGGGGACTACCGGGGAGCTGTTTTTT. Protein sequence: CAMRGTSGGTTGELFF.

The rearrangement uses TRBV2 and TRBJ1-2, with 12 bases lining up with TRBD1. Trimming removed 6 bases from V and 4 bases from J; junction bases left unmatched: 9. The germline CDR1 and CDR2 sequences are SNHLY and FYNNEI. CDR3 length: 16 amino acids. The CDR3 is CASREAGTGGAYGYTF. The CDR3 coding sequence is TGTGCCAGCAGGGAGGCCGGGACAGGGGGCGCCTATGGCTACACCTTC.